This entry concerns a single T cell receptor (beta chain). Its cognate antigen is unknown. Autoimmune disease history or systemic immunosuppression was exclusionary. V was trimmed by 6 bases and J by 0 bases, leaving 9 bases between them. This CDR3 is 13 amino acids long. CDR1 is ENHRY, CDR2 SYGVKD, per germline. The sample belongs to a study of OX40 agonist ivuxolimab in advanced cancers. Study as a whole: The patients received ivuxolimab by intravenous route every 2 weeks at 0.01 to 10 mg/kg. Study-level findings and limits: CD8+ T cells (on average) carried more expanded clones than CD4+ T cells.

Only in-frame clones appear in the TCRdb table, and some are missing; sequencing was by immunoSEQ multiplex PCR. The table shows roughly 67,000 clones, with over 70% occurring only once. The chain employs TRBV10-3 and TRBJ2-7; D is unclear. This specimen consisted of CD4+ or CD8+ T cells sorted from blood, obtained in a trial of the OX40 agonist ivuxolimab. This clonotype was obtained from an adult with an advanced solid tumor such as melanoma, head and neck, liver or kidney cancer. The CDR3: CAISTASSYEQYV. In DNA form, the CDR3 reads TGTGCCATCAGCACAGCAAGCTCCTACGAGCAGTACGTC.